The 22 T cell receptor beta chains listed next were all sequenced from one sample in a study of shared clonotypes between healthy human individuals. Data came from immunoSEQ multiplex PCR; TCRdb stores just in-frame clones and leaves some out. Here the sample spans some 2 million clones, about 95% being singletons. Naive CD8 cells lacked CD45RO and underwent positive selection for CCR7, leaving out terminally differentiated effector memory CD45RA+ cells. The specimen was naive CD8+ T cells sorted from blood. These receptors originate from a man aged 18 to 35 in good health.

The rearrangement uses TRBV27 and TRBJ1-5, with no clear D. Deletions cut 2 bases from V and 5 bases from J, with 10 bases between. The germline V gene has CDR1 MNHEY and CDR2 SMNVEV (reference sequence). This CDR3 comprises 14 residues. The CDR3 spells CASSLGGIHQPQHF. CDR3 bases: TGTGCCAGCAGTTTAGGAGGGATCCATCAGCCCCAGCATTTT.

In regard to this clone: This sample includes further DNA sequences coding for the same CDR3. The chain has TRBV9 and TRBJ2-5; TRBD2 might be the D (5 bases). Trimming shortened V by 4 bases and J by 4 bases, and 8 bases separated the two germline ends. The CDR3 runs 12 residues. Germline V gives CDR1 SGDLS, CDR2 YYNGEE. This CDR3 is CASSSSGETQYF. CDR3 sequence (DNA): TGTGCCAGCAGCTCGAGCGGAGAGACCCAGTACTTC.

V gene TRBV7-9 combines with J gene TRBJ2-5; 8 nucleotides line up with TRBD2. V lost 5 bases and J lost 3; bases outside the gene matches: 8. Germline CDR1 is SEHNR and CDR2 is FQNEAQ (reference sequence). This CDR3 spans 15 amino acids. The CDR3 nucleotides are TGTGCCAGCAGCCGGCCCGGGACTAGTAAAGAGACCCAGTACTTC. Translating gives CASSRPGTSKETQYF. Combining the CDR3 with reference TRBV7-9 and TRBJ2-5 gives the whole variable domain DTGVSQNPRHKITKRGQNVTFRCDPISEHNRLYWYRQTLGQGPEFLTYFQNEAQLEKSRLLSDRFSAERPKGSFSTLEIQRTEQGDSAMYLCASSRPGTSKETQYFGPGTRLLVL.

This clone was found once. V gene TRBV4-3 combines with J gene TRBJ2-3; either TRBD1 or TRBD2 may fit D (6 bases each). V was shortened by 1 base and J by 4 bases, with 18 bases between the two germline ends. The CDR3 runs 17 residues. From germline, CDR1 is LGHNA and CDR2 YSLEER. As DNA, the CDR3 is TGCGCCAGCAGCCAAGTGGTATTCGGGGGCGAAGCAGATACGCAGTATTTT. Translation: CASSQVVFGGEADTQYF.

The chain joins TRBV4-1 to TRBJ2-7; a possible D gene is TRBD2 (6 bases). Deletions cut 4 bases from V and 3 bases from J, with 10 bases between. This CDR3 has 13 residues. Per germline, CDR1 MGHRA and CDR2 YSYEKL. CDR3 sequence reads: CASSLSGGYEQYF. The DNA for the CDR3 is TGCGCCAGCAGCCTCTCCGGGGGCTACGAGCAGTACTTC.

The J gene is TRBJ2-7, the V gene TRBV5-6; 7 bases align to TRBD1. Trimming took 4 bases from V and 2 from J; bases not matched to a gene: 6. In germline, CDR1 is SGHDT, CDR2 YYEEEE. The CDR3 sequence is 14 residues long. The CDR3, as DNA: TGTGCCAGCAGCCTAGGGACAGTGGCCTACGAGCAGTACTTC. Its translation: CASSLGTVAYEQYF.

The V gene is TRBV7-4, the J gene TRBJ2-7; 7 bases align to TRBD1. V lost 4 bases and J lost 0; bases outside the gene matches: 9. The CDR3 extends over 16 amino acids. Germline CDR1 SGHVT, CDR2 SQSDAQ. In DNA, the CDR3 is TGTGCCAGCAGCTCGATGGGACAGCGTAGCTCCTACGAGCAGTACTTC. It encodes CASSSMGQRSSYEQYF.

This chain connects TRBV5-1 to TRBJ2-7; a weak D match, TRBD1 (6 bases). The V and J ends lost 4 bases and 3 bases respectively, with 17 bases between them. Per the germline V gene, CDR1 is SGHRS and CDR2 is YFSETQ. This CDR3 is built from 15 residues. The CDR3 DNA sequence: TGCGCCAGCAGCCTGAACAGGGACCTCGGCTACGAGCAGTACTTC. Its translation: CASSLNRDLGYEQYF.

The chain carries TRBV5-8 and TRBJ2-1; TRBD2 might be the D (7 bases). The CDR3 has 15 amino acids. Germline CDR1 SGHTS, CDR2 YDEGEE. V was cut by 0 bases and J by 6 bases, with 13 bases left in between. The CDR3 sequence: CASSLVAGALNEQFF. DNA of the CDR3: TGTGCCAGCAGCTTGGTGGCGGGGGCTCTCAATGAGCAGTTCTTC.

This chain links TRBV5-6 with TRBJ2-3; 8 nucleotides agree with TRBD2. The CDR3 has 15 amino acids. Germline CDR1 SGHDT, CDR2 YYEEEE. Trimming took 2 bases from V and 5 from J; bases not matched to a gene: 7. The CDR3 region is CASSFERELLDTQYF. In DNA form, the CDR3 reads TGTGCCAGCAGCTTTGAGCGGGAGCTGTTAGATACGCAGTATTTT.

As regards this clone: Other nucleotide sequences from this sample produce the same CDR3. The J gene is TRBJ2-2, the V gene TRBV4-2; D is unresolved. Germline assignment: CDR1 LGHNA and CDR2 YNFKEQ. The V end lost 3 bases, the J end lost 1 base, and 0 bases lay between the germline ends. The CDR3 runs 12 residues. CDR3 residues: CASSQNTGELFF. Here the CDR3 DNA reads TGTGCCAGCAGCCAGAACACCGGGGAGCTGTTTTTT.

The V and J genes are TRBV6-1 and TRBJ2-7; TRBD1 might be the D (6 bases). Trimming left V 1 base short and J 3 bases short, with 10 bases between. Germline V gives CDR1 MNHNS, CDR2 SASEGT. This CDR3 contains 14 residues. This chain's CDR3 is CASSEGQGFYEQYF. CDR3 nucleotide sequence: TGTGCCAGCAGTGAAGGGCAGGGGTTCTACGAGCAGTACTTC.

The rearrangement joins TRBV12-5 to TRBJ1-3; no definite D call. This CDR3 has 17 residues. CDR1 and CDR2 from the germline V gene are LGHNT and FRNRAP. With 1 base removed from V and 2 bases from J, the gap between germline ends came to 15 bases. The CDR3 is CASGLDPRAGTGNTIYF. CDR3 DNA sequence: TGTGCTAGTGGTTTGGACCCCCGGGCAGGAACTGGAAACACCATATATTTT. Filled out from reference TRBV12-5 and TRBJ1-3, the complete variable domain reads DARVTQTPRHKVTEMGQEVTMRCQPILGHNTVFWYRQTMMQGLELLAYFRNRAPLDDSGMPKDRFSAEMPDATLATLKIQPSEPRDSAVYFCASGLDPRAGTGNTIYFGEGSWLTVV.

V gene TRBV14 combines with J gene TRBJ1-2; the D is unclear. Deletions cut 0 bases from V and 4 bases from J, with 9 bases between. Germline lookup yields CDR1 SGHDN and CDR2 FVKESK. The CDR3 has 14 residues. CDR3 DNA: TGTGCCAGCAGCCAAGATCCAGTAATCTATGGCTACACCTTC. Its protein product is CASSQDPVIYGYTF.

The CDR3: CAWSPEDTEAFF. For the CDR3, the DNA is TGTGCCTGGAGTCCGGAGGACACTGAAGCTTTCTTT. The V gene is TRBV30, the J gene TRBJ1-1; no clear D gene. This CDR3 comprises 12 residues. Trimming took off 2 bases at V and 3 bases at J, with 7 bases between the two ends. Germline V lookup: CDR1 GTSNPN, CDR2 SVGIG (reference sequence). Full variable domain (outside the CDR3, taken from reference TRBV30 and TRBJ1-1): SQTIHQWPATLVQPVGSPLSLECTVEGTSNPNLYWYRQAAGRGLQLLFYSVGIGQISSEVPQNLSASRPQDRQFILSSKKLLLSDSGFYLCAWSPEDTEAFFGQGTRLTVV.

CDR3 nucleotide sequence: TGTGCCAGCAGGGGACTCCGAATGTTCTTC. This sequence encodes CASRGLRMFF. J is TRBJ2-1 and V is TRBV6-1; possibly TRBD2 for D (6 bases). Germline CDR1 MNHNS, CDR2 SASEGT. The CDR3 has 10 residues. Trimming cost V 6 bases and J 15 bases, with 12 bases left between them.

The CDR3 DNA follows: TGTGCCAGCAGTACCTTGGGACAGGGAGTAAACGAGCAGTACTTC. Translated, it gives CASSTLGQGVNEQYF. The V and J genes are TRBV27 and TRBJ2-7, with 9 bases lining up with TRBD1. The J segment lost 5 bases and the V segment lost 5 bases, leaving 10 bases of the junction unmatched. The CDR3 consists of 15 residues. Germline V CDR1 and CDR2: MNHEY, SMNVEV (reference sequence).

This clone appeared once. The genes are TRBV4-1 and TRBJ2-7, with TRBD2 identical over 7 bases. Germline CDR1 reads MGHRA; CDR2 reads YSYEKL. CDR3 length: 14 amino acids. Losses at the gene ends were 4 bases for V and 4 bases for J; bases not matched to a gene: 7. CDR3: CASSPTSSGYEQYF. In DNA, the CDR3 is TGCGCCAGCAGCCCGACTAGCTCAGGATACGAGCAGTACTTC.

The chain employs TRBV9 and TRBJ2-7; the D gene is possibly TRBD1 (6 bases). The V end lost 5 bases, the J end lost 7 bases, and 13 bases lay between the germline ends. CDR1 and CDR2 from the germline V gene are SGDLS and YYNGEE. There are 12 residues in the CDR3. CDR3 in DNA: TGTGCCAGCAGTCCATCCGGGACAGAGCAGTACTTC. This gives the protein CASSPSGTEQYF. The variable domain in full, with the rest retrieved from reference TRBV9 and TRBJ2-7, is DSGVTQTPKHLITATGQRVTLRCSPRSGDLSVYWYQQSLDQGLQFLIQYYNGEERAKGNILERFSAQQFPDLHSELNLSSLELGDSALYFCASSPSGTEQYFGPGTRLTVT.

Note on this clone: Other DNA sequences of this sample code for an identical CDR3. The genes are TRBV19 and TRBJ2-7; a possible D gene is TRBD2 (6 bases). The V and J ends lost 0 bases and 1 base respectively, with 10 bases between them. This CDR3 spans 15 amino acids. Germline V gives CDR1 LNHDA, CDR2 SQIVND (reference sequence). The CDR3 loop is CASSIDGTESYEQYF. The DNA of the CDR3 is TGTGCCAGTAGTATAGATGGGACTGAATCCTACGAGCAGTACTTC.

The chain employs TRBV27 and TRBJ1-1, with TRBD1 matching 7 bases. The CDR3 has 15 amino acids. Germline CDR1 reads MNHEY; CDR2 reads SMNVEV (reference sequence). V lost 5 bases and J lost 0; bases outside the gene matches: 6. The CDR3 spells CASSRTGNMNTEAFF. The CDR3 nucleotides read TGTGCCAGCAGTCGGACAGGTAACATGAACACTGAAGCTTTCTTT.

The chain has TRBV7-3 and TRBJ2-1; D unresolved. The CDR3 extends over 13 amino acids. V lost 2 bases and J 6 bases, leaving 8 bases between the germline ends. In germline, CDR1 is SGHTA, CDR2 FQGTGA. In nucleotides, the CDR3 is TGTGCCAGCAGCTTAGGCGGAACCAATGAGCAGTTCTTC. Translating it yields CASSLGGTNEQFF.